This T cell receptor beta chain was identified during a study of Tregs in tolerant kidney transplant recipients. Sequencing was performed with immunoSEQ multiplex PCR; in TCRdb, only in-frame clones are kept and a portion is missing. In total, the table holds about 48,000 clones. As regards this clone: Its antigen is undetermined. The sequence runs out 3 residues before the end of the CDR3; the remainder is reconstructed from the germline J gene.

The CDR3 sequence is 15 residues long. V was clipped by 4 bases and J by 5 bases; unmatched bases: 4. CDR1 is KGHSH, CDR2 LQKENI, per germline. Study-wide points: Activated donor B cell expansion appeared to reveal the most relevant donor-specific TCRbeta repertoire.

Unstimulated Tregs (CD4+CD25+CD127-) and CD4+CD25- non-Tregs were sorted from PBMCs. The TCR originated in a human donor who received a combined kidney and bone marrow transplant. The chain is built from TRBV18 and TRBJ2-1; 11 nucleotides match TRBD2. Here the sequenced sample was CD4+ T cells from blood, taken before the transplant. The CDR3 bases that were read are TGTGCCAGCTCACGGGGACTAGCGGATAACAATGAG. It specifies CASSRGLADNNE. The full-length CDR3 reads as CASSRGLADNNEQFF.